A selection of T cell receptor beta chains follows, all from one sample in a study of cytomegalovirus exposure and HLA in healthy donors. The table came from immunoSEQ multiplex PCR; TCRdb's copy has only in-frame clones and leaves some out. The sample includes about 250,000 clones, roughly nine tenths of them seen just once. The sequenced sample was PBMCs. These receptors were taken from a man aged 18 to 29 in good health and CMV-seropositive. The CDR3 runs from the conserved cysteine through the conserved F or W. Each record gives: D gene, clone size, J gene, V gene, CDR3 DNA, CDR3 protein. A D gene is named only where the DNA matches it firmly. Rows may omit the clone size; those that give it use once, few, many or a size class.

>.|.|TRBJ1-1|TRBV6-1
TGTGCCAGCAGTGAAGCGCTTGGGGGCATGAACACTGAAGCTTTCTTT
CASSEALGGMNTEAFF
>.|.|TRBJ1-5|TRBV7-8
TGTGCCAGCAGCTTTCGAATCGGGGCCCAGCATTTT
CASSFRIGAQHF
>.|.|TRBJ1-2|TRBV7-2
TGTGCCAGCAGCGCCGTGGACAAAGGCTACACCTTC
CASSAVDKGYTF
>.|.|TRBJ2-1|TRBV7-9
TGTGCCAGCAGCGCATCCAGTCTTTACAATGAGCAGTTCTTC
CASSASSLYNEQFF
>.|.|TRBJ2-1|TRBV11-2
TGTGCCAGCAGTCCCCCCTCCTACAATGAGCAGTTCTTC
CASSPPSYNEQFF
>TRBD2|.|TRBJ2-7|TRBV28
TGTGCCAGCAGTTTGGGTAGCGGGGGCCGGGGGTTGCAGTACTTC
CASSLGSGGRGLQYF
>TRBD1|once|TRBJ2-7|TRBV23-1
TGCGCCAGCAGCCAGACAGGGGTAGGAGAGGAGCAGTACTTC
CASSQTGVGEEQYF
>.|.|TRBJ1-2|TRBV30
TGTGCCTGGAGTGTCGCAGCAGCGAAAATCACCTTC
CAWSVAAAKITF
>.|.|TRBJ2-3|TRBV5-1
TGCGCCAGCAGCTTGGAAGGGTCGGCGGCAGATACGCAGTATTTT
CASSLEGSAADTQYF
>.|.|TRBJ1-3|TRBV9
TGTGCCAGCAGCGTAGACAGGGCTGGAAACACCATATATTTT
CASSVDRAGNTIYF
>.|.|TRBJ2-5|TRBV28
TGTGCCAGCAGAAGGGTCACGGCCCAGTACTTC
CASRRVTAQYF
>TRBD1|.|TRBJ2-5|TRBV19
TGTGCCAGTAGTACATTACAGGGGTCGGAGACCCAGTACTTC
CASSTLQGSETQYF
>.|.|TRBJ2-1|TRBV5-4
TGTGCCAGCAGCTCCGGGACGCCCAGCTACAATGAGCAGTTCTTC
CASSSGTPSYNEQFF
>TRBD2|once|TRBJ2-1|TRBV5-1
TGCGCCAGCAGCTTGGGACTAGCGGGAGTAAATGAGCAGTTCTTC
CASSLGLAGVNEQFF
>TRBD2|.|TRBJ2-7|TRBV7-9
TGTGCCAGCAGCGCCGATCTAGCGGCCTACGAGCAGTACTTC
CASSADLAAYEQYF
>.|.|TRBJ1-5|TRBV4-1
TGCGCCAGCAGCCAAGGTGCCCGGAGTCAGCCCCAGCATTTT
CASSQGARSQPQHF
>TRBD2|.|TRBJ2-7|TRBV7-2
TGTGCCAGCAGCTCCCTAGCGGGGATGGTCCACGAGCAGTACTTC
CASSSLAGMVHEQYF
>TRBD2|.|TRBJ2-3|TRBV5-5
TGTGCCAGCAGTTTCAATCCCCATAGCGGGGTCACAGATACGCAGTATTTT
CASSFNPHSGVTDTQYF
>.|once|TRBJ2-2|TRBV10-3
TGTGCCATCAGTTATTCCACCGGGGAGCTGTTTTTT
CAISYSTGELFF
>.|.|TRBJ2-5|TRBV7-3
TGTGCCAGCAGCCCCGCCGGGGAGCAAGAGACCCAGTACTTC
CASSPAGEQETQYF
>TRBD1|.|TRBJ1-2|TRBV5-1
TGCGCCAGCAGCTCCGGGACAGGGGAACCCTACTACACCTTC
CASSSGTGEPYYTF
>.|.|TRBJ1-1|TRBV28
TGTGCCAGCAGTTTGGTACAGGAAGCTTTCTTT
CASSLVQEAFF